Listed below are T cell receptor beta chains from one sample, sequenced in a study of cytomegalovirus exposure and HLA in healthy donors. The table came from immunoSEQ multiplex PCR; TCRdb's copy has only in-frame clones and leaves some out. The table records some 170,000 clones, around 79% of them present only once. Sequenced: PBMCs. The receptors derive from a man between 35 and 55 years old in good health and CMV-seropositive. The CDR3 runs from the conserved cysteine through the conserved F or W. Expanded clones get a size class; other rows say once, few or many, or leave the size out.

J gene	V gene	clone size	CDR3 protein
TRBJ2-5	TRBV6-1	-	CASNPRVPGETQYF
TRBJ2-5	TRBV5-1	-	CASSLALAEDYQETQYF
TRBJ2-6	TRBV19	once	CASDGGQGAAGANGLTF
TRBJ1-3	TRBV9	-	CASSPQGKSGNTIYF
TRBJ2-2	TRBV5-1	-	CASSLVPSGNTGELFF
TRBJ2-7	TRBV7-3	-	CASSPSQREIHEQYF
TRBJ1-2	TRBV28	-	CASSLVRTGSGYGYTF
TRBJ1-2	TRBV11-1	-	CASSLAAGVDYGYTF
TRBJ1-2	TRBV6-1	few	CASSEWADYGYTF
TRBJ1-5	TRBV18	-	CASSPQATGVENQPQHF
TRBJ2-3	TRBV9	-	CASSVEGGRATDTQYF
TRBJ1-5	TRBV19	few	CASSGPIGNQPQHF
TRBJ2-4	TRBV28	-	CASTGSGRGDIQYF
TRBJ2-7	TRBV28	-	CASSGTQRNTIYEQYF
TRBJ2-7	TRBV28	-	CASSPLAGTPASYEQYF
TRBJ1-1	TRBV5-1	-	CASSPQVDTEAFF
TRBJ2-5	TRBV18	once	CASSPKRERRETQYF
TRBJ1-6	TRBV5-1	-	CASSLLGGDSPLHF
TRBJ2-3	TRBV5-1	-	CASSSAGTDLTDTQYF
TRBJ1-1	TRBV5-4	-	CASAGQGGPANTEAFF
TRBJ1-3	TRBV2	-	CASSEWDRSGNTIYF
TRBJ2-5	TRBV2	-	CASRLQETQYF
TRBJ2-1	TRBV5-1	-	CASDQGSSSYNEQFF
TRBJ2-1	TRBV6-5	-	CASSYGGQVDNEQFF
TRBJ2-5	TRBV11-3	few	CASSFVWERGQETQYF
TRBJ2-7	TRBV19	-	CASSIAEQGSYEQYF
TRBJ1-1	TRBV6-5	-	CASTPGGNTEAFF
TRBJ1-3	TRBV30	-	CASLPRGLGNTIYF
TRBJ2-7	TRBV4-1	-	CASSQESGSNREQYF
TRBJ2-2	TRBV19	once	CASSIGDRPTGELFF
TRBJ1-1	TRBV27	-	CASSLLGTGETEAFF
TRBJ1-5	TRBV6-6	once	CASSTGGNQPQHF
TRBJ2-1	TRBV10-3	few	CAISGIMEHGRNEQFF
TRBJ1-2	TRBV5-1	-	CASSPGSPYGYTF
TRBJ2-1	TRBV28	-	CASLSGGSYNEQFF
TRBJ2-7	TRBV28	-	CASSLSRDTYEQYF
TRBJ2-1	TRBV10-2	-	CASGPMGGGYNEQFF
TRBJ1-1	TRBV4-1	-	CASSQERVYTEAFF
TRBJ1-2	TRBV15	once	CATSREQGLIYGYTF
TRBJ2-1	TRBV11-1	-	CASQAGLAGFNEQFF
TRBJ2-7	TRBV6-5	-	CASSYSGTGVYEQYF
TRBJ2-5	TRBV5-1	few	CASSLDRDTLGETQYF
TRBJ2-7	TRBV5-8	few	CASSVTGFNEQYF
TRBJ2-3	TRBV5-1	-	CASSPDSDTQYF
TRBJ1-1	TRBV10-1	-	CASSESVWDSEAFF
TRBJ2-7	TRBV11-3	-	CASSLGVGQGALGNEQYF
TRBJ2-5	TRBV2	-	CASRVAGEETQYF
TRBJ2-5	TRBV5-1	few	CASRDRVVGETQYF
TRBJ1-4	TRBV15	-	CATSRGGAGTNEKLFF
TRBJ2-1	TRBV4-2	-	CASSPGTRNNEQFF
TRBJ2-6	TRBV7-9	-	CASSTDRGSGANVLTF
TRBJ1-3	TRBV19	-	CASSTDRGLGNTIYF
TRBJ2-3	TRBV23-1	once	CASSQSGLAGAVEWTDTQYF
TRBJ2-1	TRBV5-6	-	CASSSSTSGIGNEQFF
TRBJ1-2	TRBV5-1	few	CASSFMGQADGYTF